The 8 T cell receptor beta chains below all came from one sample that was sequenced in a study of beta chain features in type 1 diabetes. Study-wide results and caveats: Moderate but significant shortening of TCRB CDR3s was recorded in all four CD4+ subsets from Type 1 diabetes patients.

For these receptors, no antigen is known. The study reverse transcribed the entire isolated RNA, so it sequenced expressed TCRB transcripts. Clones were read by immunoSEQ multiplex PCR, and TCRdb kept only the in-frame ones, dropping some. This table holds about 270,000 clones, 13% to 15% found once. Sequenced input: naive CD4+ T cells from blood. All receptors come from a man in his thirties or forties with type 1 diabetes.

The V gene is TRBV7-9, the J gene TRBJ1-1, with TRBD1 identical over 9 bases. The CDR3 length is 14 residues. J was trimmed by 11 bases and V by 5 bases; bases with no gene match: 12. Germline V gives CDR1 SEHNR, CDR2 FQNEAQ (reference sequence). The CDR3 is CASSIVSGQGRAFF. Written as DNA, the CDR3 is TGTGCCAGCAGCATCGTATCGGGACAGGGTCGCGCTTTCTTT.

This clone was counted between two and nine times. The V gene is TRBV9, the J gene TRBJ1-1, with a weak D call TRBD1 (6 bases). V was shortened by 0 bases and J by 1 base, with 10 bases between the two germline ends. Germline CDR1 is SGDLS and CDR2 is YYNGEE. The CDR3 is made up of 15 amino acids. Here the CDR3 DNA reads TGTGCCAGCAGCGTAGCGGGACACCCGAACACTGAAGCTTTCTTT. This codes for CASSVAGHPNTEAFF.

This chain joins TRBV6-6 and TRBJ2-5, with TRBD1 identical over 8 bases. The germline V gene encodes CDR1 MNHNY and CDR2 SVGAGI (reference sequence). V shed 4 bases, J shed 3 bases, and the junction held 7 bases outside the gene matches. The CDR3 runs to 15 residues. CDR3: CASSFGQGPEETQYF. The CDR3 nucleotides are TGTGCCAGCAGTTTCGGACAGGGACCCGAAGAGACCCAGTACTTC.

The gene calls are TRBV7-2 and TRBJ2-6; TRBD1 might be the D (5 bases). The CDR3 totals 15 residues. Germline V CDR1 and CDR2: SGHTA, FQGNSA. Trimming shortened V by 7 bases and J by 4 bases, and 14 bases separated the two germline ends. The CDR3 reads CASNPQGSGANVLTF. CDR3 bases: TGTGCCAGCAATCCGCAGGGTTCCGGGGCCAACGTCCTGACTTTC.

This clone was seen a handful of times. This chain joins TRBV7-6 and TRBJ2-3; 7 nucleotides agree with TRBD2. From germline, CDR1 is SGHVS and CDR2 FNYEAQ. Trimming cost V 3 bases and J 4 bases; bases outside gene matches: 1. The CDR3 sequence is 13 residues long. The CDR3 loop is CASSLGGADTQYF. The CDR3, as DNA: TGTGCCAGCAGCTTGGGAGGGGCAGATACGCAGTATTTT.

V and J are TRBV5-1 and TRBJ2-1, with 8 bases matching TRBD1. V shed 4 bases, J shed 8 bases, and the junction held 5 bases outside the gene matches. From germline, CDR1 is SGHRS and CDR2 YFSETQ. This CDR3 spans 13 amino acids. The CDR3 DNA follows: TGCGCCAGCAGCGAACAGGGGGTCTATGAGCAGTTCTTC. Encoded protein: CASSEQGVYEQFF.

The V gene is TRBV7-9, the J gene TRBJ2-6; TRBD1 aligns across 7 bases. The CDR3 is made up of 19 amino acids. V shed 6 bases and J 4 bases; nucleotides not matched to a gene: 18. Germline-derived CDR1 and CDR2 are SEHNR and FQNEAQ (reference sequence). CDR3 amino acids: CASRPTGVIATSGANVLTF. In DNA form, the CDR3 reads TGTGCCAGCAGACCCACAGGGGTGATAGCCACCTCAGGGGCCAACGTCCTGACTTTC.

This clone turned up a few times. V usage is TRBV29-1 and J usage is TRBJ2-2; no clear D. CDR3 length: 13 residues. CDR1 is SQVTM and CDR2 is ANQGSEA in the germline V gene. Trimming took off 3 bases at V and 1 base at J, with 6 bases between the two ends. The CDR3 here is CSVEVRNTGELFF. The DNA for the CDR3 is TGCAGCGTTGAGGTTAGGAACACCGGGGAGCTGTTTTTT.